The source of this T cell receptor beta chain is a study of chemoradiotherapy in HPV16-positive cancers. The germline gives CDR1 MGHDK, CDR2 SYGVNS. Deletions cut 4 bases from V and 5 bases from J, with 14 bases between. The CDR3 is 14 amino acids. General study points: HPV-responsive T-cell expansion during chemoradiotherapy was linked to improved recurrence-free survival in HPV16-positive patients.

Details on this clone: The antigen remains undetermined.

This table comes from immunoSEQ multiplex PCR, and its TCRdb copy is limited to in-frame clones, with some not included. The sample shows about 2,900 clones, around 87% of them seen only once. The rearrangement joins TRBV25-1 to TRBJ2-5; possible D gene TRBD2, 6 bases. The receptor's source is a human donor with HPV-associated anogenital cancer. Material: tumor tissue, obtained from a patient who underwent chemoradiotherapy. The CDR3 region has the DNA TGTGCCAGCAGTGGTACTGGAGGGCAGGAGACCCAGTACTTC. Amino acid sequence: CASSGTGGQETQYF.